Reported below is one T cell receptor beta chain. This record belongs to a study of T cell responses to AZD1222 COVID-19 vaccine. Losses at the gene ends were 5 bases for V and 12 bases for J; bases not matched to a gene: 9. Germline values: CDR1 LGHNA, CDR2 YSLEER. This CDR3 has 14 residues. TCRdb keeps only in-frame clones here, not all; method: immunoSEQ multiplex PCR. The table lists over 95,000 clones, 85% to 90% of them singletons, with around 12% in the top ten. This material consisted of peripheral blood, taken on day 0 of AZD1222 vaccination. The receptor was derived from an adult in good health. V and J are TRBV4-3 and TRBJ2-7; 14 bases align to TRBD2. CDR3 DNA sequence: TGCGCCAGCAGCGTATCCGGGACTAGCGGGAGTATGTACTTC. Amino acids: CASSVSGTSGSMYF.